The 14 T cell receptor beta chains below were found in one sample sequenced in a study of T-cell memory formation after mild COVID-19. Each CDR3 protein is one row after TCRdb ran MiXCR on the 5' RACE reads. The table records 200,000 or so distinct CDR3 sequences, 18% of them present only once. The sample consisted of PBMCs or a T cell subset sorted from them (not recorded which). All receptors come from an adult woman who had mild COVID-19 (a few samples of this study predate the infection). Cell type and time point are not known.

This clonotype turned up a few times. The gene calls are TRBV5-1 and TRBJ2-7; 8 bases map to TRBD2. The CDR3 consists of 15 residues. Unmatched junction bases numbered 6, after V lost 4 bases and J lost 0 bases. Germline V gives CDR1 SGHRS, CDR2 YFSETQ. The CDR3: CASSPRTSTSYEQYF. As DNA, the CDR3 is TGCGCCAGCAGCCCACGGACTAGCACCTCCTACGAGCAGTACTTC.

The chain employs TRBV30 and TRBJ2-1, with a tentative D call TRBD2 (7 bases). This CDR3 is 13 amino acids long. V was cut by 8 bases and J by 3 bases, with 14 bases left in between. CDR1 and CDR2 from the germline V gene are GTSNPN and SVGIG (reference sequence). CDR3 in DNA: TGTGCCCGGGGGGTGGGACACTACAATGAGCAGTTCTTC. Translating it yields CARGVGHYNEQFF.

The chain couples TRBV6-1 to TRBJ1-5; D is possibly TRBD1 (5 bases). V dropped 8 bases and J dropped 3 bases, with 17 bases sitting between them. Germline lookup yields CDR1 MNHNS and CDR2 SASEGT. The length of the CDR3 is 15 residues. CDR3 region: CASRRQLGLNQPQHF. The DNA for the CDR3 is TGTGCCAGCCGGAGGCAGCTGGGGCTCAATCAGCCCCAGCATTTT.

This chain connects TRBV20-1 to TRBJ2-3; D call uncertain. CDR1 DFQATT and CDR2 SNEGSKA come from the germline V gene (reference sequence). The CDR3 loop spans 17 amino acids. Deletions cut 6 bases from V and 0 bases from J, with 22 bases between. Here the CDR3 reads CSARYPASATSTDTQYF. CDR3 bases: TGCAGTGCCAGATATCCGGCGAGCGCCACTAGCACAGATACGCAGTATTTT.

Only a few counts were recorded for this clonotype. The chain recombines TRBV11-3 with TRBJ2-5, with D hard to call. Germline V gene lookup returns CDR1 SGHNT and CDR2 YENEEA. V was shortened by 5 bases and J by 0 bases, with 13 bases between the two germline ends. There are 15 residues in the CDR3. The CDR3, as DNA: TGTGCCAGCAGCCCCCCATTGTGGTACCAAGAGACCCAGTACTTC. Its protein product is CASSPPLWYQETQYF.

This clonotype was counted many times. This chain connects TRBV5-1 to TRBJ2-1; D may be TRBD2 (6 bases). Germline CDR1 SGHRS, CDR2 YFSETQ. This CDR3 region has 13 residues. The ends were cut back, 4 bases at V and 10 bases at J, with 15 bases in the middle. The CDR3 protein is CASSPRDSREQFF. The CDR3 nucleotides are TGCGCCAGCAGCCCGCGGGACTCTAGGGAGCAGTTCTTC.

This chain links TRBV6-2 or TRBV6-3 with TRBJ2-3, with TRBD2 as a possible D gene (6 bases). The CDR3 extends over 15 amino acids. V was shortened by 5 bases and J by 4 bases, with 16 bases between the two germline ends. Germline-derived CDR1 and CDR2 are MNHEY and SVGEGT. CDR3 amino acids: CASSPYTGAADTQYF. As DNA, the CDR3 is TGTGCCAGCAGTCCGTATACGGGAGCGGCAGATACGCAGTATTTT.

This clonotype turned up a few times. V gene TRBV7-9 combines with J gene TRBJ2-7, with D possibly TRBD2 on 6 matching bases. The germline V gene encodes CDR1 SEHNR and CDR2 FQNEAQ (reference sequence). This CDR3 has 15 amino acids. V was cut by 5 bases and J by 3 bases, with 17 bases left in between. The CDR3 DNA follows: TGTGCCAGCAGCCTCGTGGGGACGGGAGACTACGAGCAGTACTTC. The encoded protein is CASSLVGTGDYEQYF. Filled out from reference TRBV7-9 and TRBJ2-7, the complete variable domain reads DTGVSQNPRHKITKRGQNVTFRCDPISEHNRLYWYRQTLGQGPEFLTYFQNEAQLEKSRLLSDRFSAERPKGSFSTLEIQRTEQGDSAMYLCASSLVGTGDYEQYFGPGTRLTVT.

This clonotype showed up just a few times. This rearrangement joins TRBV12-3 or TRBV12-4 to TRBJ2-5; 11 bases match TRBD1. The CDR3 is made up of 15 amino acids. V was pared by 2 bases and J by 3 bases, with 2 bases of the junction left unmatched. CDR3 bases: TGTGCCAGCAGTTTAAGGGACAGGGGGGAAGAGACCCAGTACTTC. Protein sequence: CASSLRDRGEETQYF.

This clonotype has only a few counts. The chain is built from TRBV7-9 and TRBJ1-5, with D unclear. The germline gives CDR1 SEHNR, CDR2 FQNEAQ (reference sequence). Deletions cut 3 bases from V and 4 bases from J, with 4 bases between. The CDR3 spans 12 residues. The CDR3 coding sequence is TGTGCCAGCAGCTTTGGGAATCAGCCCCAGCATTTT. Its protein product is CASSFGNQPQHF.

This clonotype was counted at least ten times. The chain combines TRBV12-3 or TRBV12-4 with TRBJ1-5, with D possibly TRBD1 on 6 matching bases. V lost 3 bases and J 7 bases, leaving 10 bases between the germline ends. This CDR3 spans 13 amino acids. The CDR3 is CASSLGAWQPQHF. The CDR3 coding sequence is TGTGCCAGCAGTTTGGGGGCCTGGCAGCCCCAGCATTTT.

A few counts support this clonotype. The rearrangement links TRBV2 to TRBJ2-7, with 9 bases identical to TRBD1. The CDR3 has 15 amino acids. Germline V lookup: CDR1 SNHLY, CDR2 FYNNEI. With V trimmed by 6 bases and J by 0 bases, 6 bases remained unmatched. The CDR3 reads CASSADRGASYEQYF. The CDR3 bases are TGTGCCAGCAGCGCAGACAGGGGGGCCTCCTACGAGCAGTACTTC.

The chain combines TRBV6-2 or TRBV6-3 with TRBJ2-1; 15 positions agree with TRBD2. The CDR3 has 17 amino acids. Germline V lookup: CDR1 MNHEY, CDR2 SVGEGT. Trimming removed 2 bases from V and 11 bases from J; junction bases left unmatched: 10. This chain's CDR3 is CASSYPSGLAGGLKQFF. Written as DNA, the CDR3 is TGTGCCAGCAGTTACCCATCAGGACTAGCGGGAGGGCTGAAGCAGTTCTTC.

This clonotype has just a few counts. The chain combines TRBV7-9 with TRBJ2-1, with 10 bases matching TRBD2. Trimming removed 5 bases from V and 6 bases from J; junction bases left unmatched: 7. This CDR3 spans 15 amino acids. Germline assignment: CDR1 SEHNR and CDR2 FQNEAQ (reference sequence). CDR3: CASSRSGGALNEQFF. The CDR3 DNA sequence: TGTGCCAGCAGCAGAAGCGGGGGGGCCCTCAATGAGCAGTTCTTC.